This TCR beta chain was found in a study of blood T cell repertoires in COVID-19. Using immunoSEQ multiplex PCR, the repertoire was profiled, and TCRdb retains in-frame clones only, with some absent. The repertoire holds hundreds of thousands of clones, roughly nine tenths seen once, with 2% to 3% in the top ten. From germline, CDR1 is MGHDK and CDR2 SYGVNS. The CDR3 extends over 16 amino acids. V dropped 4 bases and J dropped 2; count of bases not matched to a gene: 10. The sequenced sample consisted of peripheral blood. The receptor was isolated from a man younger than 35 with active or convalescent COVID-19. The V and J genes are TRBV25-1 and TRBJ1-1; TRBD1 aligns across 7 bases. CDR3 sequence (DNA): TGTGCCAGCAGTGCCCGGACCGACAGGGAAAACACTGAAGCTTTCTTT. This sequence encodes CASSARTDRENTEAFF.